The 18 T cell receptor beta chains below come from one sample, sequenced in a study of identical twins' blood T cells. Each CDR3 protein is one row after TCRdb ran MiXCR on the 5' RACE reads. The sample includes around 380,000 distinct CDR3 sequences, about 28% seen only once; the top ten take around 5.6%. Sequences were obtained from PBMCs. These receptors were obtained from a woman aged 18-49 years in good health.

This clonotype has only a few counts. The gene calls are TRBV7-6 and TRBJ1-4; D is ambiguous. Trimming took off 4 bases at V and 4 bases at J, with 16 bases between the two ends. Germline assignment: CDR1 SGHVS and CDR2 FNYEAQ. This CDR3 comprises 16 residues. This CDR3 is CASSSAGHLSNEKLFF. CDR3 in DNA: TGTGCCAGCAGCTCAGCCGGGCACCTGAGTAATGAAAAACTGTTTTTT.

In this sample, this clonotype turned up a few times. V is TRBV29-1 and J is TRBJ1-2; TRBD1 aligns across 7 bases. The CDR3 is made up of 11 amino acids. V lost 8 bases to trimming and J lost 5 bases; unmatched junction nucleotides: 5. In germline, CDR1 is SQVTM, CDR2 ANQGSEA. The CDR3 here is CSSGTVYGYTF. The CDR3 nucleotides read TGCAGCTCGGGGACAGTATATGGCTACACCTTC.

The rearrangement links TRBV7-9 to TRBJ1-1; 7 bases align to TRBD1. The CDR3 runs to 12 residues. The germline V gene encodes CDR1 SEHNR and CDR2 FQNEAQ (reference sequence). The ends lost 5 bases at V and 8 bases at J; junction bases unmatched: 5. Here the CDR3 DNA reads TGTGCCAGCAGCCCGACAGGGCTGGAAGCTTTCTTT. Its protein product is CASSPTGLEAFF.

This clonotype was observed many times. The chain joins TRBV12-3 or TRBV12-4 to TRBJ2-7; 10 nucleotides line up with TRBD2. This CDR3 spans 14 amino acids. V shed 5 bases and J 6 bases; nucleotides not matched to a gene: 7. For the CDR3, the DNA is TGTGCCAGCAGTCCAACTAGCGGGAAGCTCGAGCAGTACTTC. Encoded protein: CASSPTSGKLEQYF.

As concerns this clonotype: A much larger clone lies one base from this, so it may be a read error. The rearrangement uses TRBV28 and TRBJ1-5; D may be TRBD1 (5 bases). This CDR3 spans 13 amino acids. The germline V gene encodes CDR1 MDHEN and CDR2 SYDVKM. CDR3 residues: CASSFVGHQPRHF. DNA of the CDR3: TGTGCCAGCAGTTTCGTGGGGCATCAGCCCCGGCATTTT.

The V call is TRBV14, the J call TRBJ2-3, with D tentatively TRBD2 (6 bases). The length of the CDR3 is 15 residues. V was trimmed by 1 base and J by 5 bases, leaving 13 bases between them. In germline, CDR1 is SGHDN, CDR2 FVKESK. CDR3 amino acids: CASSQVRGFRDTQYF. The CDR3 DNA is TGTGCCAGCAGCCAAGTTCGGGGGTTTAGAGATACGCAGTATTTT.

On this clonotype: An end of the junction does not agree with germline; a read error may underlie this. This chain joins TRBV6-1 and TRBJ2-7; possible D gene TRBD2, 5 bases. This CDR3 is built from 12 residues. The V gene's germline CDR1 is MNHNS and CDR2 SASEGT. The CDR3 nucleotides are TGTGCCAGCCGACGTGAAGCGGACGAGTTGCGGTTC. It is translated as CASRREADELRF.

The V call is TRBV3-1, the J call TRBJ1-2; 8 nucleotides agree with TRBD1. The J segment lost 5 bases and the V segment lost 0 bases, leaving 8 bases of the junction unmatched. This CDR3 has 16 amino acids. The germline V gene has CDR1 LGHDT and CDR2 YNNKEL (reference sequence). This CDR3 is CASSQDFSGQDYGYTF. The CDR3 nucleotides are TGTGCCAGCAGCCAAGATTTTTCGGGACAGGATTATGGCTACACCTTC.

This clonotype was seen ten or more times. The rearrangement links TRBV20-1 to TRBJ1-5; D call uncertain. CDR1 is DFQATT and CDR2 is SNEGSKA in the germline V gene (reference sequence). Trimming stripped 2 bases from V and 0 bases from J, with 8 bases between. The CDR3 totals 14 residues. The CDR3 spells CSARPLGSNQPQHF. CDR3 coding DNA: TGCAGTGCTAGACCCCTTGGTAGCAATCAGCCCCAGCATTTT.

There are a few counts of this clonotype. V is TRBV10-3 and J is TRBJ2-3; D may be TRBD2 (6 bases). Between the trimmed V and J ends, which lost 10 bases and 0 bases, there was a span of 17 bases. The CDR3 loop spans 15 amino acids. Germline lookup yields CDR1 ENHRY and CDR2 SYGVKD. Here the CDR3 DNA reads TGTGCCACGGGGCGGGATAAGCGGAGCACAGATACGCAGTATTTT. Protein sequence: CATGRDKRSTDTQYF.

This chain's CDR3 is CASSLGRGSFNEQFF. The CDR3 bases are TGCGCCAGCAGCTTGGGACGGGGGAGTTTCAATGAGCAGTTCTTC. V gene TRBV5-1 combines with J gene TRBJ2-1; possibly TRBD2 for D (6 bases). This CDR3 contains 15 residues. Germline V gives CDR1 SGHRS, CDR2 YFSETQ. Between the trimmed V and J ends, which lost 0 bases and 6 bases, there was a span of 13 bases.

CDR3 loop: CASSFAGTGGEKLFF. The CDR3 bases are TGTGCCAGCAGCTTCGCCGGGACAGGGGGCGAAAAACTGTTTTTT. The chain employs TRBV7-3 and TRBJ1-4, with 12 bases matching TRBD1. V trimming: 3 bases; J trimming: 8 bases; junction bases outside the gene matches: 4. The germline CDR1 and CDR2 sequences are SGHTA and FQGTGA. The CDR3 runs to 15 residues.

This clonotype was seen only a few times. This rearrangement joins TRBV5-1 to TRBJ2-7; possible D gene TRBD2, 5 bases. The CDR3 totals 12 residues. Trimming took off 2 bases at V and 7 bases at J, with 10 bases between the two ends. Germline V gene sequence: CDR1 SGHRS, CDR2 YFSETQ. CDR3 loop: CASSLERGEQYF. The CDR3 DNA is TGCGCCAGCAGCTTAGAACGGGGAGAGCAGTACTTC.

The rearrangement links TRBV6-6 to TRBJ2-7, with D perhaps being TRBD1 or TRBD2 (5 bases each). Between the trimmed V and J ends, which lost 8 bases and 2 bases, there was a span of 13 bases. The CDR3 loop spans 13 amino acids. Germline V gives CDR1 MNHNY, CDR2 SVGAGI (reference sequence). CDR3 nucleotide sequence: TGTGCCAGCCAGGAGGCAGGGCCCTACGAGCAGTACTTC. It yields the protein CASQEAGPYEQYF.

This clonotype has a single count. The chain has TRBV19 and TRBJ1-3, with D hard to call. This CDR3 is built from 14 residues. Germline V gene data show CDR1 as LNHDA and CDR2 as SQIVND (reference sequence). The ends were cut back, 3 bases at V and 0 bases at J, with 6 bases in the middle. This chain's CDR3 is CASSIHFSGNTIYF. In DNA form, the CDR3 reads TGTGCCAGTAGTATCCATTTCTCTGGAAACACCATATATTTT.

The rearrangement joins TRBV20-1 to TRBJ1-2, with D unclear. The CDR3 extends over 14 amino acids. Trimming cost V 3 bases and J 2 bases, with 13 bases left between them. CDR1 is DFQATT and CDR2 is SNEGSKA in the germline V gene (reference sequence). CDR3 region: CSASRSEENYGYTF. DNA of the CDR3: TGCAGTGCTAGTAGGTCGGAGGAGAACTATGGCTACACCTTC.

The J gene is TRBJ1-6, the V gene TRBV20-1; D call uncertain. The CDR3 consists of 13 residues. Germline V lookup: CDR1 DFQATT, CDR2 SNEGSKA (reference sequence). This CDR3 is CRAAGSYNSPLHF. DNA of the CDR3: TGCAGGGCCGCAGGCTCCTATAATTCACCCCTCCACTTT.

As for this clonotype: This may be a read error: a much more frequent sequence differs by one nucleotide. The chain joins TRBV13 to TRBJ1-2, with TRBD1 identical over 8 bases. This CDR3 contains 17 residues. Germline assignment: CDR1 PRHDT and CDR2 FYEKMQ (reference sequence). The ends lost 5 bases at V and 1 base at J; junction bases unmatched: 12. The CDR3 loop is CASSLNPGQDINYGYTF. The CDR3 DNA follows: TGTGCCAGCAGCCTAAATCCGGGACAGGACATTAACTATGGCTACACCTTC. The full variable domain, its missing parts supplied by reference TRBV13 and TRBJ1-2, is AAGVIQSPRHLIKEKRETATLKCYPIPRHDTVYWYQQGPGQDPQFLISFYEKMQSDKGSIPDRFSAQQFSDYHSELNMSSLELGDSALYFCASSLNPGQDINYGYTFGSGTRLTVV.